A single sample gave rise to the 29 T cell receptor beta chains below, sequenced in a study of blood T cells in healthy people across ages. Primers used in a second PCR of about 7 to 11 cycles were a sample-barcoded 5' primer and a J-beta primer mix. TCRdb re-analysed the 5' RACE reads in MiXCR, keeping a single row per CDR3 protein. The sample yields about 680,000 distinct CDR3 sequences, 49% seen once. The sample comprised blood. These receptors were obtained from a woman in her sixties in good health.

The chain joins TRBV3-1 to TRBJ2-2; 9 positions agree with TRBD2. The CDR3 loop spans 16 amino acids. V shed 5 bases, J shed 5 bases, and the junction held 9 bases outside the gene matches. Germline lookup yields CDR1 LGHDT and CDR2 YNNKEL (reference sequence). CDR3 residues: CASSKSGTSMTGELFF. The CDR3 coding sequence is TGTGCCAGCAGCAAAAGCGGGACTAGCATGACCGGGGAGCTGTTTTTT. The complete variable domain, with remaining parts taken from reference TRBV3-1 and TRBJ2-2, reads DTAVSQTPKYLVTQMGNDKSIKCEQNLGHDTMYWYKQDSKKFLKIMFSYNNKELIINETVPNRFSPKSPDKAHLNLHINSLELGDSAVYFCASSKSGTSMTGELFFGEGSRLTVL.

V gene TRBV9 combines with J gene TRBJ2-5; D is uncertain. The CDR3 loop spans 17 amino acids. Germline CDR1 SGDLS, CDR2 YYNGEE. V dropped 0 bases and J dropped 1 base, with 16 bases sitting between them. The CDR3 DNA reads TGTGCCAGCAGCGTAGGCCGGAACGCCTTGACCCAAGAGACCCAGTACTTC. This codes for CASSVGRNALTQETQYF.

The count of this clonotype is one. The V call is TRBV3-1, the J call TRBJ2-5; the match to TRBD1 covers 7 bases. V gave up 0 bases and J gave up 4 bases; unmatched junction bases: 11. Germline V gene lookup returns CDR1 LGHDT and CDR2 YNNKEL (reference sequence). The CDR3 has 17 amino acids. This CDR3 reads CASSQDWAGQGVETQYF. The DNA for the CDR3 is TGTGCCAGCAGCCAAGATTGGGCGGGTCAGGGGGTAGAGACCCAGTACTTC.

The genes are TRBV5-1 and TRBJ2-5, with D perhaps TRBD1 (5 bases). Germline CDR1 SGHRS, CDR2 YFSETQ. Trimming cost V 4 bases and J 0 bases, with 13 bases left between them. The CDR3 runs to 15 residues. The DNA of the CDR3 is TGCGCCAGCAGCCGAAATACAGGAGACCAAGAGACCCAGTACTTC. Protein product: CASSRNTGDQETQYF.

This clonotype has just a few counts. This chain connects TRBV3-1 to TRBJ2-1; tentative D call: TRBD2 (5 bases). V gave up 4 bases and J gave up 7 bases, with 20 bases separating them. CDR3 size: 16 residues. The germline V gene has CDR1 LGHDT and CDR2 YNNKEL (reference sequence). The DNA of the CDR3 is TGTGCCAGCAGCCTTCTAACCCTCCCGGGAAGGAATGAGCAGTTCTTC. Amino acids: CASSLLTLPGRNEQFF.

This chain connects TRBV2 to TRBJ2-2; 7 bases align to TRBD1. The CDR3 has 16 amino acids. J lost 4 bases, V lost 7 bases, and 12 bases had no gene match. Germline V gene sequence: CDR1 SNHLY, CDR2 FYNNEI. The CDR3: CASMRQGQPLTGELFF. The DNA of the CDR3 is TGTGCCAGCATGAGACAGGGACAGCCTCTCACCGGGGAGCTGTTTTTT. The variable domain in full, with the rest retrieved from reference TRBV2 and TRBJ2-2, is EPEVTQTPSHQVTQMGQEVILRCVPISNHLYFYWYRQILGQKVEFLVSFYNNEISEKSEIFDDQFSVERPDGSNFTLKIRSTKLEDSAMYFCASMRQGQPLTGELFFGEGSRLTVL.

The chain links TRBV4-2 to TRBJ2-3; 11 nucleotides align to TRBD2. Germline assignment: CDR1 LGHNA and CDR2 YNFKEQ. The length of the CDR3 is 17 residues. Germline trimming cut 2 bases from V and 3 bases from J; bases unmatched to any gene: 7. CDR3 residues: CASSQKPASGRTDTQYF. CDR3 coding DNA: TGTGCCAGCAGCCAAAAGCCGGCTAGCGGGAGGACAGATACGCAGTATTTT.

With regard to this clonotype: A junction boundary mismatches the germline segment, possibly from a read error. The chain links TRBV24-1 to TRBJ2-2, with 12 nucleotides matching TRBD2. The CDR3 contains 24 residues. The germline V gene has CDR1 KGHDR and CDR2 SFDVKD. This CDR3 is CATSGKGQGYTTRTSGVVTGELFF. CDR3 sequence (DNA): TGTGCAACCAGTGGTAAGGGACAGGGATACACAACCAGGACTAGCGGGGTCGTCACCGGGGAGCTGTTTTTT.

The chain joins TRBV14 to TRBJ1-5; possibly TRBD1 for D (6 bases). Germline CDR1 SGHDN, CDR2 FVKESK. The CDR3 totals 13 residues. Trimming removed 0 bases from V and 7 bases from J, with 7 bases in between. CDR3 sequence reads: CASSQDRGQPQHF. CDR3 bases: TGTGCCAGCAGCCAAGACAGGGGACAGCCCCAGCATTTT. The full variable domain, in which reference TRBV14 and TRBJ1-5 provide the parts outside the CDR3, is EAGVTQFPSHSVIEKGQTVTLRCDPISGHDNLYWYRRVMGKEIKFLLHFVKESKQDESGMPNNRFLAERTGGTYSTLKVQPAELEDSGVYFCASSQDRGQPQHFGDGTRLSIL.

This clonotype was seen a handful of times. This sequence joins TRBV29-1 and TRBJ2-7; no definite D call. V was cut by 4 bases and J by 2 bases, with 12 bases left in between. This CDR3 has 13 amino acids. Germline values: CDR1 SQVTM, CDR2 ANQGSEA. CDR3 sequence (DNA): TGCAGCGTTGCCCCCAAGTTAACCTACGAGCAGTACTTC. This codes for CSVAPKLTYEQYF.

The CDR3 loop is CAISERWGYEQYF. In DNA, the CDR3 is TGTGCCATCAGTGAAAGGTGGGGATACGAGCAGTACTTC. The V and J genes are TRBV10-3 and TRBJ2-7; D gene unclear. V was trimmed by 3 bases and J by 4 bases, leaving 10 bases between them. The CDR3 is 13 residues long. Germline V CDR1 and CDR2: ENHRY, SYGVKD.

This chain connects TRBV5-1 to TRBJ2-1; D remains ambiguous. CDR3 length equals 13 residues. Trimming removed 4 bases at V and 6 bases at J, with 11 bases between. Per the germline V gene, CDR1 is SGHRS and CDR2 is YFSETQ. In DNA form, the CDR3 reads TGCGCCAGCAGCAAGGAGCCGCTCAATGAGCAGTTCTTC. Encoded protein: CASSKEPLNEQFF. The full variable domain, in which reference TRBV5-1 and TRBJ2-1 provide the parts outside the CDR3, is KAGVTQTPRYLIKTRGQQVTLSCSPISGHRSVSWYQQTPGQGLQFLFEYFSETQRNKGNFPGRFSGRQFSNSRSEMNVSTLELGDSALYLCASSKEPLNEQFFGPGTRLTVL.

In this sample, this clonotype turned up once. The chain combines TRBV15 with TRBJ2-1; D ambiguous. CDR3 length equals 14 residues. The V gene's germline CDR1 is LNHNV and CDR2 YYDKDF (reference sequence). Trimming cost V 1 base and J 6 bases, with 10 bases left between them. For the CDR3, the DNA is TGTGCCACCAGCAGAGGTGTGGAGAGCAATGAGCAGTTCTTC. This gives the protein CATSRGVESNEQFF.

This sequence joins TRBV6-4 and TRBJ1-2; D is perhaps TRBD1 (5 bases). CDR1 is MRHNA, CDR2 SNTAGT, per germline. The CDR3 length is 15 residues. V lost 4 bases and J lost 4, with 16 bases in between. The CDR3 sequence is CASSGHGAGSYGYTF. Here the CDR3 DNA reads TGTGCCAGCAGTGGCCACGGGGCAGGGTCCTATGGCTACACCTTC.

V usage is TRBV3-1 and J usage is TRBJ2-1; TRBD1 matches 7 bases. This CDR3 has 15 residues. J lost 5 bases, V lost 5 bases, and 9 bases had no gene match. Germline lookup yields CDR1 LGHDT and CDR2 YNNKEL (reference sequence). CDR3 DNA sequence: TGTGCCAGCAGCTACGGGACAGAGCCCCACAATGAGCAGTTCTTC. The encoded protein is CASSYGTEPHNEQFF.

V usage is TRBV20-1 and J usage is TRBJ2-1, with 16 bases aligning to TRBD2. CDR3 length: 19 amino acids. The junction had 19 bases not matched to a gene; V was cut back by 6 bases and J by 8 bases. The germline CDR1 and CDR2 sequences are DFQATT and SNEGSKA (reference sequence). This CDR3 reads CSAKPGLAGGTRVRDEQFF. As DNA, the CDR3 is TGCAGTGCAAAACCGGGACTAGCGGGAGGGACCAGAGTACGGGATGAGCAGTTCTTC.

This clonotype appeared a few times. The rearrangement uses TRBV7-2 and TRBJ2-3; 7 positions agree with TRBD2. Germline V gene data show CDR1 as SGHTA and CDR2 as FQGNSA. V lost 1 base and J lost 1; bases outside the gene matches: 5. This CDR3 is 16 amino acids long. Here the CDR3 DNA reads TGTGCCAGCAGCTTAGACGGCGGGAGCCGCACAGATACGCAGTATTTT. Its translation: CASSLDGGSRTDTQYF.

This rearrangement joins TRBV12-3 or TRBV12-4 to TRBJ1-1; D is undetermined. Between the trimmed V and J ends, which lost 4 bases and 1 base, there was a span of 10 bases. The CDR3 spans 14 residues. Written as DNA, the CDR3 is TGTGCCAGCAGTTCCCGGCGGTCGAACACTGAAGCTTTCTTT. Translating it yields CASSSRRSNTEAFF.

This clonotype was found many times. The chain joins TRBV4-2 to TRBJ2-7; D not resolved. Germline CDR1 reads LGHNA; CDR2 reads YNFKEQ. The CDR3 totals 11 residues. The V end lost 0 bases, the J end lost 4 bases, and 1 base lay between the germline ends. Here the CDR3 reads CASSQDYEQYF. The DNA of the CDR3 is TGTGCCAGCAGCCAAGATTACGAGCAGTACTTC.

This clonotype was seen only a few times. The chain carries TRBV7-8 and TRBJ2-1; D is unresolved. The CDR3 extends over 13 amino acids. Germline CDR1 and CDR2: SGHVS and FQNEAQ. V shed 3 bases and J shed 4 bases, with 7 bases lying between them. The CDR3 DNA is TGTGCCAGCAGCTTTTGGCGGTACAATGAGCAGTTCTTC. Translating it yields CASSFWRYNEQFF.

This chain uses TRBV7-8 with TRBJ2-7, with TRBD1 matching 9 bases. This CDR3 spans 15 amino acids. Trimming removed 6 bases from V and 3 bases from J; junction bases left unmatched: 9. Looked up from germline, CDR1 is SGHVS and CDR2 is FQNEAQ. This chain's CDR3 is CASSKGQGQNYEQYF. The CDR3 DNA reads TGTGCCAGCAGTAAGGGACAGGGTCAAAACTACGAGCAGTACTTC.

This clonotype has more than one count but fewer than ten. J is TRBJ2-1 and V is TRBV5-1; 14 nucleotides line up with TRBD2. Looked up from germline, CDR1 is SGHRS and CDR2 is YFSETQ. This CDR3 region has 15 residues. V was pared by 4 bases and J by 9 bases, with 6 bases of the junction left unmatched. The CDR3 DNA reads as TGCGCCAGCAGCCCCGGGACTAGCGGGAGCGGTGAGCAGTTCTTC. Encoded protein: CASSPGTSGSGEQFF.

The gene calls are TRBV20-1 and TRBJ1-4, with TRBD1 matching over 8 bases. V lost 2 bases, J lost 6 bases, and 11 bases stayed unmatched. The length of the CDR3 is 16 residues. The V gene's germline CDR1 is DFQATT and CDR2 SNEGSKA (reference sequence). The CDR3 region is CSARSLAGGVYEKLFF. The CDR3 DNA reads as TGCAGTGCTAGATCCCTAGCAGGGGGCGTCTATGAAAAACTGTTTTTT.

This chain joins TRBV7-2 and TRBJ1-2; unclear D gene. V dropped 2 bases and J dropped 2 bases, with 9 bases sitting between them. CDR1 is SGHTA, CDR2 FQGNSA, per germline. This CDR3 has 14 residues. CDR3: CASSLSVPNYGYTF. Here the CDR3 DNA reads TGTGCCAGCAGCTTAAGTGTACCGAACTATGGCTACACCTTC.

About this clonotype: Germline is not matched at one junction end, which may reflect a read error. The rearrangement joins TRBV3-1 to TRBJ2-1, with D perhaps matching TRBD1 or TRBD2 (5 bases each). The end of the DNA fits TRBJ2-7 better, so the J call may be wrong. The germline V gene encodes CDR1 LGHDT and CDR2 YNNKEL (reference sequence). CDR3 length equals 17 residues. Here the CDR3 reads CASGQDISWQGDNEQYF. CDR3 in DNA: TGTGCCAGCGGCCAAGATATTTCTTGGCAGGGAGACAATGAGCAGTACTTC.

Comment on this clonotype: One end of the junction is discordant with germline, which a read error may explain. The rearrangement joins TRBV6-5 to TRBJ1-1; D is undetermined. The germline gives CDR1 MNHEY, CDR2 SVGAGI. This CDR3 has 13 residues. For the CDR3, the DNA is TGTGCCAGCAGTGACTCGAGGCGTACTGAAGCTTTCTTT. Amino acid sequence: CASSDSRRTEAFF.

The chain carries TRBV20-1 and TRBJ2-7; D call uncertain. This CDR3 is built from 15 residues. Deletions cut 0 bases from V and 1 base from J, with 13 bases between. The V gene's germline CDR1 is DFQATT and CDR2 SNEGSKA (reference sequence). The CDR3 region is CSARDPGAHSYEQYF. In DNA, the CDR3 is TGCAGTGCTAGAGATCCCGGAGCTCATTCCTACGAGCAGTACTTC.

This chain links TRBV7-2 with TRBJ2-7, with 8 bases fitting TRBD1. The germline CDR1 and CDR2 sequences are SGHTA and FQGNSA. Unmatched junction bases numbered 8, after V lost 1 base and J lost 6 bases. CDR3 length: 15 amino acids. For the CDR3, the DNA is TGTGCCAGCAGCTTAGTGCGGCAGGGGGCGCCCGAGCAGTACTTC. Amino acids: CASSLVRQGAPEQYF.

The chain combines TRBV27 with TRBJ1-1; 8 bases fit TRBD1. This CDR3 has 13 amino acids. Looked up from germline, CDR1 is MNHEY and CDR2 is SMNVEV (reference sequence). Losses at the gene ends were 6 bases for V and 13 bases for J; bases not matched to a gene: 13. The CDR3 coding sequence is TGTGCCAGCAGCCGAGGCCTGACAGGGGCAAGTTTCTTT. Its translation: CASSRGLTGASFF.